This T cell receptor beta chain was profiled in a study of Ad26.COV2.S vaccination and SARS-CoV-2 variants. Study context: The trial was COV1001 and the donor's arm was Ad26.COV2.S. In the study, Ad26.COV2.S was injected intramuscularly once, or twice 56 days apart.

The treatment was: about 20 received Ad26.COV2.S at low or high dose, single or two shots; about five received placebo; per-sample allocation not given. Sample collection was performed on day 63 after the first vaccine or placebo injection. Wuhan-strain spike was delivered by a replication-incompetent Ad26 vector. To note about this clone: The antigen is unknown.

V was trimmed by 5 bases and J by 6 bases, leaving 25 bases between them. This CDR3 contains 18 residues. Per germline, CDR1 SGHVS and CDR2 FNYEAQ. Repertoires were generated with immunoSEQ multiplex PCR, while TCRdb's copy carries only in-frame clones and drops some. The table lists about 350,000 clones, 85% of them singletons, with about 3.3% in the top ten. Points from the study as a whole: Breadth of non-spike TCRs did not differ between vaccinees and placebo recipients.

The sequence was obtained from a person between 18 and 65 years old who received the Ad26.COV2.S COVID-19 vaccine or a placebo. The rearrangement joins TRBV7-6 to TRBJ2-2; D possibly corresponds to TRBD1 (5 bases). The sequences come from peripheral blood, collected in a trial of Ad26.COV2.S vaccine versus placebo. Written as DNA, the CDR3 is TGTGCCAGCAGCCCCAGGGCCCACAGGCCAGGGTCCCCCGGGGAGCTGTTTTTT. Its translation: CASSPRAHRPGSPGELFF.